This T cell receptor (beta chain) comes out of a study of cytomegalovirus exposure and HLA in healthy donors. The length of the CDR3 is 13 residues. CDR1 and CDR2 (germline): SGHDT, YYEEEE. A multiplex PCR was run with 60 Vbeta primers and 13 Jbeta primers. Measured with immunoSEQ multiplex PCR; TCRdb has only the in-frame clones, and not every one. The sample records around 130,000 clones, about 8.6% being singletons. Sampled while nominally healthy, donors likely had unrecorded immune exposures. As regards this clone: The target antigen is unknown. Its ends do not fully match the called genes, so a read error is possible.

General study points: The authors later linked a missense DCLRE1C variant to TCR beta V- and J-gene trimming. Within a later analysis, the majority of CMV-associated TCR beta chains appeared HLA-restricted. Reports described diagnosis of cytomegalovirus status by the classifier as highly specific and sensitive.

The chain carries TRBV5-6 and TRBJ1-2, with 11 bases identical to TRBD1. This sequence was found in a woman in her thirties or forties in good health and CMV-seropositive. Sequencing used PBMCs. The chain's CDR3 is CASSLWDRGVIRF. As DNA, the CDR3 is TGTGCCAGCAGCTTGTGGGACAGGGGGGTCATCAGGTTC.